This T cell receptor (beta chain) stems from a study of T cells in Graves' hyperthyroidism and ophthalmopathy. RNA transcripts yielded amplified TCR beta CDR3 regions. First-round RT-PCR of the TCR CDR3 relied on the HTBI primer set. TCRdb fed the multiplex PCR reads into MiXCR, producing one record per CDR3 protein. The repertoire has over 450,000 distinct CDR3 sequences, roughly 17% of them found once; the top ten carry around 17%. Germline V CDR1 and CDR2: SGHVS, FQNEAQ. V lost 1 base, J lost 3 bases, and 12 bases lay in between. The CDR3 runs 15 residues. This clonotype was detected ten times or more.

V is TRBV7-8 and J is TRBJ1-1, with TRBD1 as a possible D gene (5 bases). Sequenced input: blood. The clonotype comes from a woman aged 18-29 years with Graves' ophthalmopathy. CDR3 loop: CASSLGGGIDTEAFF. The CDR3 nucleotides read TGTGCCAGCAGCTTAGGGGGGGGGATCGACACTGAAGCTTTCTTT.